The TCR beta chain described here comes from a study of siplizumab effects on memory and regulatory T cells (dated by TCRdb to the late 2010s). Background on the whole study: The study looked at the effect of siplizumab, an anti-CD2 antibody, on alloreactive T-cell subsets in allogeneic mixed lymphocyte reactions made from human PBMCs.

To note about this clone: The antigen this receptor binds is unknown. Base qualities are not recorded, but no much larger clone differs from it by a single base.

General study outcomes and caveats: Whether proliferating Tregs from siplizumab cultures actually had suppressive function was not functionally confirmed. About 75-95% of proliferating CD4+ or CD8+ clones could not be given a naive or memory phenotype. Siplizumab significantly lowered the cumulative frequency of alloreactive sequences that could be traced to unstimulated CD4+ memory T cells. Unstimulated naive T cells appeared to be more diverse than memory T cells, and naive cells seemed to make a substantial contribution to the alloresponse. Among mappable alloreactive CD4+ clones, an average Treg-derived fraction of over 60% was observed with siplizumab, compared with 26.9% in control reactions. Sequences below about 10^-5 frequency were poorly captured, so only a minor fraction of alloreactive clones could be mapped to unstimulated subsets.

Reading the germline V gene gives CDR1 SGHTA and CDR2 FQGTGA. The CDR3 sequence holds 16 residues, the cysteine and phenylalanine included. CDR3 DNA only is kept here, 48 bases in frame from base 1. V is shortened by 5 bases, J by 5 bases, and the region joining them spans 18 bases. Libraries were constructed by the immunoSEQ multiplex PCR assay. The deep sequencing platform assayed 90,000 to 100,000 TCR templates per sample. Genomic DNA extracted from sorted T cells was used for TCRbeta CDR3 sequencing. As for the authors' bioinformatics: Clonal analysis of TCRbeta CDR3 data was done in the R programming language. Alloreactive CD4+ and CD8+ clones were defined by comparing unstimulated samples with post-reaction CFSE-low samples. Alloreactive CD4+ clones were assigned to regulatory or non-regulatory origin by matching sequences to sorted unstimulated Treg and non-Treg repertoires. TCRdb stores this immuneACCESS table with in-frame sequences only. Part of the clones is absent; in the studies checked, under half of the shortfall reflects unresolved V genes, and no reason is known for the rest. V and J calls and clone size are as listed in that table; D and trimming were resolved from the DNA. The sample data list over 85,000 clones, and roughly 96% of these were observed just once. Of the sample, approximately 0.031% falls within the top ten clones.

Additional sequencing covered unstimulated subsets from a few donor pairs, namely CD8+ effector memory, CD4+ naive, CD8+ TEMRA, CD4+ memory and CD8+ naive. TCRbeta CDR3 sequencing was performed on sorted unstimulated T cells and on proliferating T cells recovered from mixed lymphocyte reactions. Fresh whole blood from fewer than 12 HLA-typed healthy donors was used to isolate PBMCs. The sample taken for sequencing was naive CD4+ T cells sorted from blood. Sample cell subset or site, as interpreted from the label and publication: unstimulated naive T cells. The rearranged segments are TRBV7-3 and TRBJ2-2; matching of 6 bases hints at TRBD1 as the D gene. The TCR originated in a human donor in good health. The CDR3 protein sequence reads: CASSVMGHLPTGELFF. The DNA sequence reads TGTGCCAGCAGCGTAATGGGACACCTGCCTACCGGGGAGCTGTTTTTT.